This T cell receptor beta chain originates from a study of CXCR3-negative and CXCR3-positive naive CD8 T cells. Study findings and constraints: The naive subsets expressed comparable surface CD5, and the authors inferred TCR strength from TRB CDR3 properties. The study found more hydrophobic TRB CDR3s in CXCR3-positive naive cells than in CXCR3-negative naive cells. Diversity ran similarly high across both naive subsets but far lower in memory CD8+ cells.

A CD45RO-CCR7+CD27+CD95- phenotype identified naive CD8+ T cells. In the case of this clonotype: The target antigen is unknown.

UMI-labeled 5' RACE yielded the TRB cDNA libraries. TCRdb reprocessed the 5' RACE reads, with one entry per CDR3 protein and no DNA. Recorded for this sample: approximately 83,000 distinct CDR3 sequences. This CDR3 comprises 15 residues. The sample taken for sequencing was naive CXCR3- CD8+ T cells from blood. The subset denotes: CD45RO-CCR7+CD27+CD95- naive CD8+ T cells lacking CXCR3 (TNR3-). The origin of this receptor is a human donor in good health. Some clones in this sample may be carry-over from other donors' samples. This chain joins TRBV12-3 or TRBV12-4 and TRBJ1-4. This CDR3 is CASSGRYATNEKLFF.